Sequencing of this T cell receptor (beta chain) was carried out in a study of technical replicates of blood from a handful of donors. Clones were read by immunoSEQ multiplex PCR, and TCRdb kept only the in-frame ones, dropping some. The repertoire holds more than 90,000 clones, with roughly 95% as singletons. Germline V gives CDR1 SGHDT, CDR2 YYEEEE. This CDR3 contains 12 residues. Between the trimmed V and J ends, which lost 4 bases and 6 bases, there was a span of 7 bases. This clone was seen only once. Sequenced material: T cells isolated from PBMCs. This receptor was taken from a human donor in good health. The chain has TRBV5-6 and TRBJ2-2, with D possibly matching TRBD2 (5 bases). CDR3 sequence reads: CASSPGAGELFF. In DNA form, the CDR3 reads TGTGCCAGCAGCCCCGGGGCCGGGGAGCTGTTTTTT.